The rows below give T cell receptor beta chains drawn from one sample of a study of chemoradiotherapy in HPV16-positive cancers. Clones were sequenced by immunoSEQ multiplex PCR, and TCRdb holds only the in-frame ones, with some missing. Of roughly 14,000 clones listed, approximately 90% are singletons. The sequencing used blood, collected from a patient who underwent chemoradiotherapy. These receptor sequences come from a human donor with HPV-associated anogenital cancer. The CDR3 runs from the conserved cysteine through the conserved F or W. The D gene is left open where the match is weak. Clone size is shown for a subset of rows, as once, few, many or a class of expanded clone.

>.|.|TRBJ2-2|TRBV14
TGTGCCAGCAGCCCGACTGGTTCCGGGGAGCTGTTTTTT
CASSPTGSGELFF
>.|.|TRBJ1-1|TRBV20-1
TGCAAAGGACAGCGGAACACTGAAGCTTTCTTT
CKGQRNTEAFF
>few|.|TRBJ2-7|TRBV5-6
TGTGCCAGCAGTCTTGCGGGGGCGTCCTACGAGCAGTACTTC
CASSLAGASYEQYF
>.|.|TRBJ1-1|TRBV27
TGTGCCAGCGGGCGACAGAAATTCACTGAAGCTTTCTTT
CASGRQKFTEAFF
>.|.|TRBJ2-2|TRBV29-1
TGCAGCGTTGCCAGGGAGAACACCGGGGAGCTGTTTTTT
CSVARENTGELFF
>.|TRBD1|TRBJ2-7|TRBV19
TGTGCCTCAAGGGGACAGGGGTCCTACGAGCAGTACTTC
CASRGQGSYEQYF
>.|.|TRBJ1-1|TRBV7-8
TGTGCCAGCAGCTTAGCCCCTGTTTATCGGGGTATGAACACTGAAGCTTTCTTT
CASSLAPVYRGMNTEAFF
>.|.|TRBJ2-7|TRBV30
TGTGCCTGGAGGGGGAAAGGCTCCTACGAGCAGTACTTC
CAWRGKGSYEQYF
>.|TRBD1|TRBJ2-7|TRBV18
TGTGCCAGCTCACCCGGCGGGACAGGAGCCTACGAGCAGTACTTC
CASSPGGTGAYEQYF
>.|.|TRBJ1-2|TRBV19
TGTGCCAGTGGGAGGAGGGGCTACTATGGCTACACCTTC
CASGRRGYYGYTF
>.|.|TRBJ2-2|TRBV4-1
TGCGCCAGCAGCCAAGATGGGAGGGGGTGGGACACCGGGGAGCTGTTTTTT
CASSQDGRGWDTGELFF
>.|TRBD2|TRBJ2-2|TRBV4-1
TGCGCCAGCAGCCACATATTACTAGCGGGGGGCACCGGGGAGCTGTTTTTT
CASSHILLAGGTGELFF
>once|.|TRBJ2-5|TRBV5-1
TGCGCCAGCAGCTTGAACCGCAGGGGGGGGGAGACCCAGTACTTC
CASSLNRRGGETQYF
>.|.|TRBJ1-5|TRBV28
TGTGCCAGCAGTTTGGTCAATCAGCCCCAGCATTTT
CASSLVNQPQHF
>.|.|TRBJ2-1|TRBV5-6
TGTGCCAGCAGCTTCTGGGGGCCGGTCAATGAGCAGTTCTTC
CASSFWGPVNEQFF
>.|TRBD2|TRBJ2-1|TRBV7-3
TGTGCCAGCAGCTCGGGACTAGTAGGCAATGAGCAGTTCTTC
CASSSGLVGNEQFF
>.|.|TRBJ1-4|TRBV15
TGTGCCACCAGCAGCCTCGGGAGGTCTACAACTAATGAAAAACTGTTTTTT
CATSSLGRSTTNEKLFF
>.|TRBD1|TRBJ2-7|TRBV7-9
TGTGCCAGCAGCACCCTGGCAGGACAGGGGTACGACGAGCAGTACTTC
CASSTLAGQGYDEQYF
>.|.|TRBJ2-2|TRBV7-3
TGTGCCAGCAGCTTAACCGGGGAGCTGTTTTTT
CASSLTGELFF
>.|.|TRBJ2-3|TRBV7-9
TGTGCCAGCAGCTTTACAGGGACCACAGATACGCAGTATTTT
CASSFTGTTDTQYF
>.|TRBD2|TRBJ2-1|TRBV20-1
TGCAGTGTCCCCCGACTAGCGGAGCAGTTCTTC
CSVPRLAEQFF
>.|.|TRBJ2-1|TRBV21-1
TGTGCCAGCTGGATTACCGACCATTACAATGAGCAGTTCTTC
CASWITDHYNEQFF
>.|TRBD1|TRBJ1-1|TRBV5-6
TGTGCCAGCAGCTTGGTAGACAGGGAGACCACTGAAGCTTTCTTT
CASSLVDRETTEAFF
>.|.|TRBJ2-5|TRBV28
TGTGCCAGCATCCCCATTAGCGGATCCCAAGAGACCCAGTACTTC
CASIPISGSQETQYF
>.|.|TRBJ2-5|TRBV11-2
TGTGCCAGCAGCTTAGGGCAAGAGACCCAGTACTTC
CASSLGQETQYF
>.|TRBD1|TRBJ2-3|TRBV5-1
TGCGCCAGCAGCACCTCCGACAGGGTGGGCCCAGATACGCAGTATTTT
CASSTSDRVGPDTQYF
>.|TRBD1|TRBJ1-1|TRBV5-1
TGCGCCAGCAGGGGACAGGGTGACACTGAAGCTTTCTTT
CASRGQGDTEAFF
>.|TRBD1|TRBJ1-6|TRBV5-1
TGCGCCAGCAGCTGGGGGGACAGGTATTCACCCCTCCACTTT
CASSWGDRYSPLHF
>.|.|TRBJ1-1|TRBV4-1
TGCGCCAGCAGCCAGTTTGAGAACACTGAAGCTTTCTTT
CASSQFENTEAFF
>.|TRBD1|TRBJ1-2|TRBV5-8
TGTGCCAGCAGCTTAAAGGGGGCCCCCTTAGCTAACTATGGCTACACCTTC
CASSLKGAPLANYGYTF
>.|.|TRBJ1-1|TRBV6-1
TGTGCCAGCACCGCTGGGCGGACCATGGGCACTGAAGCTTTCTTT
CASTAGRTMGTEAFF
>.|.|TRBJ2-1|TRBV7-2
TGTGCCAGCAGCTTAGCGCTAAGAGAGCAGTTCTTC
CASSLALREQFF
>.|.|TRBJ2-1|TRBV4-2
TGTGCCAGCAGCCGCCGACCGTCCCAGACCGAGCAGTTCTTC
CASSRRPSQTEQFF
>.|.|TRBJ2-7|TRBV2
TGTGCCAGCAGATCGGACGGGACCTACGAGCAGTACTTC
CASRSDGTYEQYF
>.|.|TRBJ1-1|TRBV5-5
TGTGCCAGCAGCCTTGACAGATTGAACACTGAAGCTTTCTTT
CASSLDRLNTEAFF